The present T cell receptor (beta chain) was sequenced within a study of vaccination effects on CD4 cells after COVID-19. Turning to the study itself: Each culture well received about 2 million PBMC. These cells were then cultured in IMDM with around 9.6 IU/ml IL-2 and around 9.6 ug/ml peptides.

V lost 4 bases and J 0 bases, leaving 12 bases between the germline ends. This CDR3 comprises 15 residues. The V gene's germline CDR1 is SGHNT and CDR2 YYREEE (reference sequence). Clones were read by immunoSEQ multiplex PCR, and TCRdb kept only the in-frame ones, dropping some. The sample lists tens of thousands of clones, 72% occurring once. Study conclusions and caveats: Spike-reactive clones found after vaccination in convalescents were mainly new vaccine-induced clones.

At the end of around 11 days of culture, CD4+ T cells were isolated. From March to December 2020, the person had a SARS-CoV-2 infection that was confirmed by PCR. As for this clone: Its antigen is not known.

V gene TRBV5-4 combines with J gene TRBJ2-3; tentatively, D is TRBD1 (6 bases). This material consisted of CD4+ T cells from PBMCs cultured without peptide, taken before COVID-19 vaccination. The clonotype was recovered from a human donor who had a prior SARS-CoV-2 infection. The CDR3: CASSQGGSSTDTQYF. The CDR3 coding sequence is TGTGCCAGCAGCCAAGGGGGTTCTAGCACAGATACGCAGTATTTT.